This TCR beta chain came from a study of T-cell reconstitution after alpha-beta-depleted transplantation in children (dated by TCRdb to the mid-2010s). About the study as a whole: The study quantitatively tracked T-cell immune reconstitution after TCRalphabeta/CD19-depleted allogeneic hematopoietic cell transplantation in children using TCR repertoire profiling.

This clonotype was recorded a few times. The antigen it recognizes is unknown. No base qualities exist here, and no much larger clone lies one base off it. The paper's findings and limits, for the study overall: The apparently early recovery of alphabetaT-cell counts about two months after transplant reportedly depended on only several hundred rapidly expanded clones that came from non-depleted graft cells. In some patients, high TCRbeta diversity at day 60 was attributed to recipient T cells and intrathymic progenitors that had survived conditioning. Over subsequent months, a decline in hyperexpanded clone frequencies was noted, and after one year, T-cell counts and TCRbeta diversity were mostly ascribed to newly produced T cells.

The sample's treatment or condition, from its label and the paper: allogeneic hematopoietic cell transplantation with graft depleted of TCRalphabeta T cells and CD19 B cells. Transplant recipients were children who received TCRalphabeta/CD19-depleted allogeneic hematopoietic cell grafts. From the cysteine through the phenylalanine, the CDR3 covers 16 amino acids. The DNA shown is the 48-base CDR3, in frame from base 1. The V end gives up 2 bases and the J end 4 bases, leaving 4 bases in the junction not matched to a gene. From the germline V gene, CDR1 is MNHEY and CDR2 is SVGAGI. The library was generated by PCR. Sequenced using an Illumina HiSeq 2500. To normalize quantification of the TCRbeta repertoire, the TCR libraries were built with molecular barcoding that relied on unique molecular identifiers. The public reads were reanalyzed by TCRdb: fastp trimming at Q25, MiXCR alignment, in-frame beta chains only. Every entry covers one CDR3 protein and lists the most common genes and DNA from its rows. Recorded for this sample are just over 950,000 distinct CDR3 sequences; about 29% of them occurred a single time. Together, the top ten hold 28% of the sample.

Sequencing used PBMCs, mostly from graft donor cells, obtained 360 days after TCRalphabeta/CD19-depleted stem cell transplant. This sequence uses TRBV6-5 and TRBJ2-2, with 10 junctional bases fitting TRBD1. This TCR was sampled from a boy under three years old who had a stem cell transplant for SCID, so the T cells may come from the graft donor. The CDR3 protein is CASSYDRGLGTGELFF. In nucleotide form, the sequence is TGTGCCAGCAGTTACGACAGGGGGCTGGGCACCGGGGAGCTGTTTTTT.